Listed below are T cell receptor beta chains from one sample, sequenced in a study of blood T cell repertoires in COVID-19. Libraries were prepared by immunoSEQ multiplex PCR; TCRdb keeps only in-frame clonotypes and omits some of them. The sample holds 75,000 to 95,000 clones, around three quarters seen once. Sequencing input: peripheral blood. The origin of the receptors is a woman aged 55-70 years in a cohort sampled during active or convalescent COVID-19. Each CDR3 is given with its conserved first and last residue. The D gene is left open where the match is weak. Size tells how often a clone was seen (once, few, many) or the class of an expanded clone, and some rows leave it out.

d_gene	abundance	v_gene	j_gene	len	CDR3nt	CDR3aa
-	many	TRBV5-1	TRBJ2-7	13	TGCGCCAGCAGCGGGATGACAGTGTACGAGCAGTACTTC	CASSGMTVYEQYF
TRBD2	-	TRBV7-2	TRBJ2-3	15	TGTGCCAGCAGCGTCCCTAGCGGGGTTGCAGATACGCAGTATTTT	CASSVPSGVADTQYF
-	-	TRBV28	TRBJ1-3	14	TGTGCCAGCAGTTCGACAGGATCTGGAAACACCATATATTTT	CASSSTGSGNTIYF
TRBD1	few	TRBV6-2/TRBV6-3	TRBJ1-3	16	TGTGCCAGCAGCCCTTCGACAGGGGCGGCTGGAAACACCATATATTTT	CASSPSTGAAGNTIYF
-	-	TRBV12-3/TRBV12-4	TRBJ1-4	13	TGTGCCAGCACCCTACGAGGCAATGAAAAACTGTTTTTT	CASTLRGNEKLFF
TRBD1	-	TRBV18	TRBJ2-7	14	TGTGCCAGCTCACCCTTCAGGGGGATCCACGAGCAGTACTTC	CASSPFRGIHEQYF
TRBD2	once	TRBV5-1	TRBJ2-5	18	TGCGCCAGCAGCTTGGGTCTAGCGGGGGGTCCCTTTCAAGAGACCCAGTACTTC	CASSLGLAGGPFQETQYF
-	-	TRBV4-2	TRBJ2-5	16	TGTGCCAGCAGCCAAGAATGGAAAGGGCCAGGGGAGACCCAGTACTTC	CASSQEWKGPGETQYF
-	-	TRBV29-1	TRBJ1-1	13	TGCAGCGTTGCCCTGAGCCGGAGGACTGAAGCTTTCTTT	CSVALSRRTEAFF
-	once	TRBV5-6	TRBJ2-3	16	TGTGCCAGCAGCTTGGGGAGGGGATGGGGCACAGATACGCAGTATTTT	CASSLGRGWGTDTQYF
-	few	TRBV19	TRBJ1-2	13	TGTGCCAGTAGTACCTCCGACAGCTATGGCTACACCTTC	CASSTSDSYGYTF
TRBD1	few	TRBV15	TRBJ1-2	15	TGTGCCACCAGCAGAGATAGACAGGGGGCCGGAGGCTACACCTTC	CATSRDRQGAGGYTF
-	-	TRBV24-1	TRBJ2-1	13	TGTGCCACCAGTGATACGACAGGCAAAGAGCAGTTCTTC	CATSDTTGKEQFF
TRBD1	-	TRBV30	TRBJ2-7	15	TGTGCCTGGAGCGTTCGACAGGGAGCCCTCTACGAGCAGTACTTC	CAWSVRQGALYEQYF
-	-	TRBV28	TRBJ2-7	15	TGTGCCAGCAGTACAGCGGGCGAGAGCTCCTACGAGCAGTACTTC	CASSTAGESSYEQYF
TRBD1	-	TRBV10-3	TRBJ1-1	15	TGTGCCATCAGTGAGAGGCTCCCAGGGGGCACTGAAGCTTTCTTT	CAISERLPGGTEAFF
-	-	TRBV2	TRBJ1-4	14	TGTGCCAGCAGTCGGGGGGCGGCTAATGAAAAACTGTTTTTT	CASSRGAANEKLFF
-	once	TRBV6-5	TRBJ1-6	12	TGTGCCAGCAGTTTAATTAATTCACCCCTCCACTTT	CASSLINSPLHF
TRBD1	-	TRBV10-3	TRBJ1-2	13	TGTGCCATCAGTCGACAGGGGGCGCGGGGCTACACCTTC	CAISRQGARGYTF
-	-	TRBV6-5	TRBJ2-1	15	TGTGCCAGCAGCCCCTCGGCGGGGGCCGTCAATGAGCAGTTCTTC	CASSPSAGAVNEQFF
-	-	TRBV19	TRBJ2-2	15	TGTGCCAGTAAAGGGACTGGGCTTGACACCGGGGAGCTGTTTTTT	CASKGTGLDTGELFF
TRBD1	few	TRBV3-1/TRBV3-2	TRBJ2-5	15	TGTGCCAGCAGCCTTCCGGGACAGGCGAGGGAGACCCAGTACTTC	CASSLPGQARETQYF
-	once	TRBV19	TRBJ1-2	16	TGTGCCAGTAGTGCACAGGACAGTGGAGCTAACTATGGCTACACCTTC	CASSAQDSGANYGYTF
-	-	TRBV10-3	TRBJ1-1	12	TGTGCCATCAGTGTGGCCGGGACTGAAGCTTTCTTT	CAISVAGTEAFF
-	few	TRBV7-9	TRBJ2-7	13	TGTGCCAGCACCGGGACATCCTCCTACGAGCAGTACTTC	CASTGTSSYEQYF
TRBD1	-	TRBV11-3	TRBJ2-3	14	TGTGCCAGCAGCTCGGGACAGGGCACAGATACGCAGTATTTT	CASSSGQGTDTQYF
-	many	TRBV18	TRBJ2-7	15	TGTGCCAGCTCACCGACCTCCGGGGGGCTTTACGAGCAGTACTTC	CASSPTSGGLYEQYF
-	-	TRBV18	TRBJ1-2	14	TGTGCCAGCTCACCAGGTCAAATTAGTCGTGGCTACACCTTC	CASSPGQISRGYTF
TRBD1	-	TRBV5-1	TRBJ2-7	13	TGCGCCAGTAAACAGGGGGACTCCTACGAGCAGTACTTC	CASKQGDSYEQYF
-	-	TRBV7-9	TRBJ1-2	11	TGTGCCAGCAGCTCCGCGAGAGGCTACACCTTC	CASSSARGYTF
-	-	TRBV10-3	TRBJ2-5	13	TGTGCCATCAGAGACAGGAGGCAAGAGACCCAGTACTTC	CAIRDRRQETQYF
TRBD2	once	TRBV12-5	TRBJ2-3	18	TGTGCTAGTGGTTTGATCCGAGGTAGCGGGGGGGAAACAGATACGCAGTATTTT	CASGLIRGSGGETDTQYF
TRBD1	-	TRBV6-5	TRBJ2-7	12	TGTGCCAGCGGGACAGGGTCCTACGAGCAGTACTTC	CASGTGSYEQYF
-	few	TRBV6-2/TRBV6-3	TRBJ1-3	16	TGTGCCAGCAGTTACCGTGGCAGATCCTCTGGAAACACCATATATTTT	CASSYRGRSSGNTIYF
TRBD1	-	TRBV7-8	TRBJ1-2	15	TGTGCCAGCAGCCCCCGGACAGGGGCGAACTATGGCTACACCTTC	CASSPRTGANYGYTF
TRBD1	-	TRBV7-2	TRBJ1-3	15	TGTGCCAGCAGCACGTGGACAGGGGGTCCCAACACCATATATTTT	CASSTWTGGPNTIYF
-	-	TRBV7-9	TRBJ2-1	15	TGTGCCAGCAGCCAGACTATAAAGCCCCCCAATGAGCAGTTCTTC	CASSQTIKPPNEQFF
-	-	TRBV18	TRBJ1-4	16	TGTGCCAGCTCACCACCGGAGCTAGGATTTAATGAAAAACTGTTTTTT	CASSPPELGFNEKLFF
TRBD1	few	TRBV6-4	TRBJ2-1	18	TGTGCCAGCAGCCGTCTATGGACAGGGACTCATAAATACAATGAGCAGTTCTTC	CASSRLWTGTHKYNEQFF
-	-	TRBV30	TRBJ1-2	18	TGTGCCTGGAGGGCTACCGGGACACCCGTATTCGCCAACTATGGCTACACCTTC	CAWRATGTPVFANYGYTF
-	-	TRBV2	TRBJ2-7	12	TGTGCCAGCTGCACTAGTCCCGGGGAGCAGTACTTC	CASCTSPGEQYF
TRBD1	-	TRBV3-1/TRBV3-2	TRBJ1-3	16	TGTGCCAGCAGCCACCACGGGACAGGGAGAGGAAACACCATATATTTT	CASSHHGTGRGNTIYF
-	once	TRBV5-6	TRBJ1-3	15	TGTGCCAGCAGCTCGGTCGGGGTCCCTGGAAACACCATATATTTT	CASSSVGVPGNTIYF
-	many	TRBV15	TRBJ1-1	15	TGTGCCACCAGCAGAGATCGTCAGGGGAGCGGTGAAGCTTTCTTT	CATSRDRQGSGEAFF
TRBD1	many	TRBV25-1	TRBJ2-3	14	TGTGCCAGCAGTCCGACAGGGGGCACAGATACGCAGTATTTT	CASSPTGGTDTQYF
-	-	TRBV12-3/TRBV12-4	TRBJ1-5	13	TGTGCCAGCAGCCGAACAGGGCCCCAGCCCCAGCATTTT	CASSRTGPQPQHF
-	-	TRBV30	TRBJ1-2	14	TGTGCCTGGAGTGCACAGAGAGCTAACTATGGCTACACCTTC	CAWSAQRANYGYTF
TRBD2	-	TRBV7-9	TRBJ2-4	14	TGTGCCATCACACTAGCGGGGGAGCCTAACATTCAGTACTTC	CAITLAGEPNIQYF
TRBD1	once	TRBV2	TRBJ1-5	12	TGTGCCAGCAGGACAGGGAACCAGCCCCAGCATTTT	CASRTGNQPQHF
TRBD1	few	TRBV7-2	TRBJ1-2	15	TGTGCCAGCAGCCCCTCCACAGGGGGCGCACATGGCTACACCTTC	CASSPSTGGAHGYTF
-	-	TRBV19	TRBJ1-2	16	TGTGCCAGTAGTATTTCAGCTGTCAGGGCCGTTAGTGGCTACACCTTC	CASSISAVRAVSGYTF
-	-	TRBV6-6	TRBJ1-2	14	TGTGCCAGCAGCAAAGACAGTCACGGCGTGGGCTACACCTTC	CASSKDSHGVGYTF
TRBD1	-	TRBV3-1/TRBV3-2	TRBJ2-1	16	TGTGCCAGCAGCCTCCCGTCCGGGACAGGGACGAACGAGCAGTTCTTC	CASSLPSGTGTNEQFF
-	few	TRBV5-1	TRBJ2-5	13	TGCGCCAGCAGCAAGGACAGTAAAGAGACCCAGTACTTC	CASSKDSKETQYF
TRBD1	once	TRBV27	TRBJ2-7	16	TGTGCCAGCAGCATTTTGGGGCCGACAGGGGTCGGGGAGCAGTACTTC	CASSILGPTGVGEQYF
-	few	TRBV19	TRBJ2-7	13	TGTGCCAGTAGTATAGGACACCTCTACGAGCAGTACTTC	CASSIGHLYEQYF
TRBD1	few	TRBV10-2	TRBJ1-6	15	TGCGCCAGCAGGGAAGGGACAGGGCGGCGATCACCCCTCCACTTT	CASREGTGRRSPLHF
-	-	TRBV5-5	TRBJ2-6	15	TGTGCCAGTAGCTTTCACAGGGCTGGGGCCAACGTCCTGACTTTC	CASSFHRAGANVLTF
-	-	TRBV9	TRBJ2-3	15	TGTGCCAGCAGCGTAGGACGGGTTGGCACAGATACGCAGTATTTT	CASSVGRVGTDTQYF
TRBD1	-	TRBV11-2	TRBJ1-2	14	TGTGCCAGCAGCTTTGGACAGGGATCGATTGGCTACACCTTC	CASSFGQGSIGYTF